A few counts support the clone carrying this T cell receptor beta chain. The antigen remains unidentified. This record comes from a study of regulatory T cells in long-lasting Graves disease. Notes on the study in general: Persistent cases of Graves' showed reduced TCR diversity relative to newly diagnosed patients. Only a small sample size was used, which may have cut accuracy.

Time point noted: newly diagnosed GD, antithyroid drugs for less than 3 months. From RNA extracted from PBMCs, the TCR library was made. With EDTA tubes as the receptacles, around 10 milliliters of peripheral blood were drawn. HTBI primers from iRepertoire and Arm-PCR of CDR3 regions yielded the TCR beta libraries. TCRdb re-called the multiplex PCR reads with MiXCR, one entry per CDR3 protein. Of some 500,000 distinct CDR3 sequences listed, about 16% are singletons. The CDR3 has 18 residues. J was trimmed by 3 bases and V by 4 bases; bases with no gene match: 17. Looked up from germline, CDR1 is SGHRS and CDR2 is YFSETQ. This sample was also put to use in a study of T cells in Graves' hyperthyroidism and ophthalmopathy. Per that paper: The HTBI primer set was used in a first-round RT-PCR of the TCR CDR3.

The chain has TRBV5-1 and TRBJ2-7, with TRBD1 matching over 9 bases. This receptor was obtained from a middle-aged woman with Graves disease. The starting material was peripheral blood mononuclear cells (PBMCs), obtained at new diagnosis, from a patient treated with antithyroid drugs. CDR3 nucleotides: TGCGCCAGCAGCGACACTAAATCCGGGACAGGGACTTTCTACGAGCAGTACTTC. It is translated as CASSDTKSGTGTFYEQYF.